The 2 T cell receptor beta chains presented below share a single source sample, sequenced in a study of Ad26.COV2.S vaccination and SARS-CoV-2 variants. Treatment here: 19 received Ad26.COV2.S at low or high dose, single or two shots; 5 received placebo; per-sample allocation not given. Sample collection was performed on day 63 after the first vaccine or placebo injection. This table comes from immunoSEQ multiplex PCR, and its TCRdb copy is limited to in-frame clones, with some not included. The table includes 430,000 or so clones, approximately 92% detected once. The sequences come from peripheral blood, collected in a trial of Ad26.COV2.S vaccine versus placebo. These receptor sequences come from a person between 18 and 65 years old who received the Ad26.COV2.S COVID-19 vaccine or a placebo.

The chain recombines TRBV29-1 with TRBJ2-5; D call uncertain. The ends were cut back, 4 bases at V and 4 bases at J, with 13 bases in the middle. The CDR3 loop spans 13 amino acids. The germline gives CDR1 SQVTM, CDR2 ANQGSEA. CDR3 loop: CSVGPVLSETQYF. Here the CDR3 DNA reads TGCAGCGTTGGACCTGTTTTGTCAGAGACCCAGTACTTC.

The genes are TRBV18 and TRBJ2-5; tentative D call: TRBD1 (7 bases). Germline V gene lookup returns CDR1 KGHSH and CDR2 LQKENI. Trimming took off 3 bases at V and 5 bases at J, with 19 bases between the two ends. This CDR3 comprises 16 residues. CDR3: CASSPRRDSHEETQYF. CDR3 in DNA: TGTGCCAGCTCACCCAGGAGGGACAGCCACGAGGAGACCCAGTACTTC.